The 20 T cell receptor beta chains presented below share a single source sample, sequenced in a study of Graves' ophthalmopathy and Graves' hyperthyroidism (dated by TCRdb to 2016 to 2019). The data were produced on an Illumina HiSeq 2000. TCR beta CDR3 regions were amplified from RNA transcripts for repertoire sequencing. The first round of RT-PCR was done with HTBI primers and the Qiagen OneStep RT-PCR kit, and was followed by a second round of multiplex PCR, then size selection and purification. TCRdb handled the public reads itself, with Q25 trimming in fastp and clone calling in MiXCR, and kept productive beta chains. Here each entry gathers all rows of one CDR3 protein and keeps the most common genes and DNA. The sample profile shows a few hundred thousand distinct CDR3 sequences; under 45% of them were found once. The ten largest clones take up 3.5% to 5% of the sample. Sequenced material: peripheral blood or thyroid tissue (not recorded which). The source is an adult man with Graves' hyperthyroidism.

This clonotype appeared many times. V usage is TRBV5-5 and J usage is TRBJ2-7; weak D call: TRBD2 (6 bases). The CDR3 contains 13 residues. V lost 3 bases to trimming and J lost 5 bases, with 12 bases between them. Germline values: CDR1 SGHKS, CDR2 YYEKEE (reference sequence). The DNA for the CDR3 is TGTGCCAGCAGCTGGCGGGGAAGCAACGAGCAGTACTTC. Amino acids: CASSWRGSNEQYF.

The chain couples TRBV25-1 to TRBJ1-1; D unresolved. This CDR3 contains 13 residues. Trimming pared 5 bases from V and 3 bases from J, leaving 10 bases between. Germline loops: CDR1 MGHDK, CDR2 SYGVNS. DNA for the CDR3: TGTGCCAGCAGTCCGACTTGGCACACTGAAGCTTTCTTT. The encoded protein is CASSPTWHTEAFF. Combining the CDR3 with reference TRBV25-1 and TRBJ1-1 gives the whole variable domain EADIYQTPRYLVIGTGKKITLECSQTMGHDKMYWYQQDPGMELHLIHYSYGVNSTEKGDLSSESTVSRIRTEHFPLTLESARPSHTSQYLCASSPTWHTEAFFGQGTRLTVV.

This chain uses TRBV5-5 with TRBJ1-5; D not resolved. The CDR3 is 16 residues long. CDR1 is SGHKS, CDR2 YYEKEE, per germline (reference sequence). The V and J ends lost 0 bases and 2 bases respectively, with 12 bases between them. The chain's CDR3 is CASSLGLPAGNQPQHF. The CDR3 bases are TGTGCCAGCAGCTTGGGTCTCCCGGCGGGCAATCAGCCCCAGCATTTT.

The chain links TRBV10-3 to TRBJ2-3; 11 nucleotides agree with TRBD2. Germline CDR1 and CDR2: ENHRY and SYGVKD. Trimming removed 4 bases from V and 5 bases from J; junction bases left unmatched: 2. The CDR3 spans 14 residues. Written as DNA, the CDR3 is TGTGCCATCAGTGGACTAGCGGGGAAAGATACGCAGTATTTT. Translating it yields CAISGLAGKDTQYF.

This chain links TRBV5-1 with TRBJ2-2; a possible D gene is TRBD2 (6 bases). Trimming removed 0 bases from V and 4 bases from J, with 10 bases in between. The CDR3 totals 15 residues. Germline loops: CDR1 SGHRS, CDR2 YFSETQ. The CDR3 DNA is TGCGCCAGCAGCTTGGGCATGGGAGGCACCGGGGAGCTGTTTTTT. It codes for CASSLGMGGTGELFF.

This clonotype was picked up a small number of times. The J gene is TRBJ1-1, the V gene TRBV9, with 10 bases that match TRBD1. This CDR3 comprises 19 residues. With V trimmed by 4 bases and J by 1 base, 16 bases remained unmatched. Germline CDR1 is SGDLS and CDR2 is YYNGEE. The chain's CDR3 is CASSSRTGQGLSANTEAFF. CDR3 in DNA: TGTGCCAGCAGCTCACGCACGGGACAGGGGCTGAGCGCGAACACTGAAGCTTTCTTT.

This clonotype showed up many times. This chain joins TRBV20-1 and TRBJ1-2; the D gene is possibly TRBD1 (5 bases). The V gene's germline CDR1 is DFQATT and CDR2 SNEGSKA (reference sequence). Trimming pared 2 bases from V and 9 bases from J, leaving 16 bases between. The CDR3 runs to 13 residues. The CDR3, as DNA: TGCAGTGCTAGAATGCTGGGGCAGGGCCGCTACACCTTC. Translating gives CSARMLGQGRYTF.

About this clonotype: A much larger clone lies a single base off, so this may be a read error. The chain joins TRBV24-1 to TRBJ2-5; the D gene is possibly TRBD2 (5 bases). This CDR3 comprises 13 residues. Trimming left V 12 bases short and J 3 bases short, with 16 bases between. Germline assignment: CDR1 KGHDR and CDR2 SFDVKD. This CDR3 reads CAGSSADKETQYF. The CDR3 DNA follows: TGTGCCGGCAGTTCAGCGGATAAAGAGACCCAGTACTTC.

The chain links TRBV6-5 to TRBJ1-1, with D unresolved. The CDR3 spans 15 residues. Germline lookup yields CDR1 MNHEY and CDR2 SVGAGI. The V end lost 2 bases, the J end lost 0 bases, and 10 bases lay between the germline ends. CDR3 amino acids: CASSYGLAVNTEAFF. CDR3 sequence (DNA): TGTGCCAGCAGTTACGGGCTAGCGGTGAACACTGAAGCTTTCTTT.

There are many counts of this clonotype. The genes are TRBV9 and TRBJ1-4; 7 bases agree with TRBD1. CDR1 and CDR2 from the germline V gene are SGDLS and YYNGEE. V lost 0 bases to trimming and J lost 3 bases; unmatched junction nucleotides: 2. This CDR3 region has 15 residues. CDR3: CASSVGTGPNEKLFF. CDR3 bases: TGTGCCAGCAGCGTAGGGACAGGACCTAATGAAAAACTGTTTTTT.

The table lists this clonotype with a few counts. The chain's CDR3 is CASSFDRQTGEPQHF. The DNA of the CDR3 is TGTGCCAGCAGTTTTGATCGTCAGACTGGGGAGCCCCAGCATTTT. The chain has TRBV25-1 and TRBJ1-5; unclear D gene. There are 15 residues in the CDR3. Trimming took 5 bases from V and 8 from J, leaving 19 bases between them. CDR1 and CDR2 from the germline V gene are MGHDK and SYGVNS.

This clonotype was observed at least ten times. The chain links TRBV6-5 to TRBJ1-6; D might be TRBD1 (6 bases). This CDR3 is 18 amino acids long. V lost 5 bases, J lost 12 bases, and 29 bases lay in between. CDR1 and CDR2 from the germline V gene are MNHEY and SVGAGI. DNA for the CDR3: TGTGCCAGCAGTCGGACGAGGACAGCCAGCACCACCAGTTTACCCCTCCACTTT. Encoded protein: CASSRTRTASTTSLPLHF.

The sample holds many counts of this clonotype. This chain uses TRBV19 with TRBJ1-1, with D unclear. The CDR3 is 13 amino acids. Trimming took off 7 bases at V and 3 bases at J, with 12 bases between the two ends. Germline V lookup: CDR1 LNHDA, CDR2 SQIVND (reference sequence). The CDR3 DNA sequence: TGTGCCAGTATTGGCCGAGCATACACTGAAGCTTTCTTT. Its protein is CASIGRAYTEAFF.

This clonotype came up many times. The rearrangement uses TRBV9 and TRBJ1-1; D unclear. The CDR3 loop spans 13 amino acids. Germline CDR1 reads SGDLS; CDR2 reads YYNGEE. Trimming removed 4 bases from V and 7 bases from J, with 14 bases in between. CDR3 loop: CASSITPADEAFF. Here the CDR3 DNA reads TGTGCCAGCAGCATCACCCCGGCGGATGAAGCTTTCTTT. Together with reference TRBV9 and TRBJ1-1, the CDR3 gives the full variable domain: DSGVTQTPKHLITATGQRVTLRCSPRSGDLSVYWYQQSLDQGLQFLIQYYNGEERAKGNILERFSAQQFPDLHSELNLSSLELGDSALYFCASSITPADEAFFGQGTRLTVV.

J is TRBJ2-7 and V is TRBV7-8; D is possibly TRBD2 (5 bases). The CDR3 length is 15 residues. Germline V gene sequence: CDR1 SGHVS, CDR2 FQNEAQ. Trimming took off 4 bases at V and 1 base at J, with 14 bases between the two ends. In nucleotides, the CDR3 is TGTGCCAGCAGCTCCAGCGGCCTCCGGTCCTACGAGCAGTACTTC. Translated: CASSSSGLRSYEQYF.

The V and J genes are TRBV6-6 and TRBJ2-5, with a weak D call TRBD1 (6 bases). CDR3 length: 13 residues. Trimming took 3 bases from V and 7 from J, leaving 12 bases between them. In germline, CDR1 is MNHNY, CDR2 SVGAGI (reference sequence). CDR3 nucleotide sequence: TGTGCCAGCAGTTATGGACAGCAGGGGACCCAGTACTTC. Protein: CASSYGQQGTQYF.

This clonotype showed up just a few times. The chain carries TRBV12-3 or TRBV12-4 and TRBJ1-5, with 9 bases identical to TRBD1. With V trimmed by 5 bases and J by 5 bases, 4 bases remained unmatched. The CDR3 is 14 residues long. DNA for the CDR3: TGTGCCAGCAGTCCCAGGACAGGGGATCAGCCCCAGCATTTT. Its translation is CASSPRTGDQPQHF.

Of note for this clonotype: This clone may be a read error of a much larger clone one base away. This sequence joins TRBV6-1 and TRBJ1-5; 12 bases are shared with TRBD1. Looked up from germline, CDR1 is MNHNS and CDR2 is SASEGT. V gave up 10 bases and J gave up 5 bases; unmatched junction bases: 15. The CDR3 is made up of 17 amino acids. The CDR3 DNA sequence: TGTGCCATCAGCTTCACCTACGGGACAGGGGGCTATCAGCCCCAGCATTTT. This translates into CAISFTYGTGGYQPQHF.

The table lists this clonotype with many counts. CDR3 sequence: CAISGDGAYGYTF. The CDR3 DNA reads TGTGCCATCAGTGGGGATGGGGCCTATGGCTACACCTTC. V gene TRBV10-3 combines with J gene TRBJ1-2, with D perhaps matching TRBD1 (5 bases). The CDR3 runs 13 residues. Germline CDR1 reads ENHRY; CDR2 reads SYGVKD. Trimming took 4 bases from V and 4 from J, leaving 10 bases between them.

On this clonotype itself: A much larger clone differs from this one at a single base, so this may be a read error. The V and J genes are TRBV29-1 and TRBJ1-4; the D gene is possibly TRBD1 (6 bases). CDR3 length: 13 residues. The ends were cut back, 5 bases at V and 7 bases at J, with 14 bases in the middle. Germline V gene lookup returns CDR1 SQVTM and CDR2 ANQGSEA. CDR3 nucleotide sequence: TGCAGCGTTCAAGGGGCAGGGGTTGAAAAACTGTTTTTT. Translated, it gives CSVQGAGVEKLFF. Filled out from reference TRBV29-1 and TRBJ1-4, the complete variable domain reads SAVISQKPSRDICQRGTSLTIQCQVDSQVTMMFWYRQQPGQSLTLIATANQGSEATYESGFVIDKFPISRPNLTFSTLTVSNMSPEDSSIYLCSVQGAGVEKLFFGSGTQLSVL.